This is a list of T cell receptor beta chains from one sample in a study of T cell responses to AZD1222 COVID-19 vaccine. The data were produced by immunoSEQ multiplex PCR, yet TCRdb's version contains in-frame clones alone and is incomplete. Found here are some 130,000 clones, around nine tenths of them singletons; the top ten hold around 5.9%. The sample was peripheral blood, taken on day 0 of AZD1222 vaccination. All receptors come from an adult in good health. CDR3s include the opening cysteine and the closing phenylalanine or tryptophan. Each record gives: J gene, D gene, V gene, clone size, CDR3 DNA, CDR3 protein. D genes are given only for firm matches. Where a row states a size, it is once, few, many or the class of an expanded clone; other rows omit it.

TRBJ1-2,NA,TRBV5-1,NA,TGCGCCAGCAGCTTGCTCCCAGGGCGAAACTATGGCTACACCTTC,CASSLLPGRNYGYTF
TRBJ2-1,TRBD2,TRBV7-2,NA,TGTGCCAGCAGCTTAGAGGCGGGGGGCCCCGACTCCTACAATGAGCAGTTCTTC,CASSLEAGGPDSYNEQFF
TRBJ1-1,NA,TRBV25-1,NA,TGTGCCAGCACACGCAACACTGAAGCTTTCTTT,CASTRNTEAFF
TRBJ2-5,TRBD1,TRBV2,NA,TGTGCCAGCAGTGGAACAGGGGAAGAGACCCAGTACTTC,CASSGTGEETQYF
TRBJ2-7,NA,TRBV18,NA,TGTGCCAGCTCACCAGGGGCAGTCTCCTACGAGCAGTACTTC,CASSPGAVSYEQYF
TRBJ2-5,NA,TRBV29-1,NA,TGCAGCGTTGATGCTAAGGGCCTTCAAAAGACCCAGTACTTC,CSVDAKGLQKTQYF
TRBJ1-2,NA,TRBV12-5,NA,TGTGCTAGTGGTTTGTCTGGAGGCTACACCTTC,CASGLSGGYTF
TRBJ1-6,NA,TRBV4-2,NA,TGTGCCAGCAGCCAAGATTCGGCAGCTAATAATTCACCCCTCCACTTT,CASSQDSAANNSPLHF
TRBJ1-4,NA,TRBV7-9,NA,TGTGCCAGCAGCTTAGAAGGGGTAGGGAAAAAACTGTTTTTT,CASSLEGVGKKLFF
TRBJ1-3,NA,TRBV7-2,NA,TGTGCCAGCAGCTTACTTTTGGGGGTAGCTGGAAACACCATATATTTT,CASSLLLGVAGNTIYF
TRBJ2-6,NA,TRBV2,NA,TGTGCCAGCAGTTCTGGGGCCAACGTCCTGACTTTC,CASSSGANVLTF
TRBJ1-6,NA,TRBV6-5,NA,TGTGCCAGCAGTTATGGGAAAGCCAATTCACCCCTCCACTTT,CASSYGKANSPLHF
TRBJ1-4,TRBD1,TRBV25-1,NA,TGTGCCAGCAGTGATACAGGGGTGGCTAATGAAAAACTGTTTTTT,CASSDTGVANEKLFF
TRBJ1-1,TRBD1,TRBV4-1,NA,TGCGCCAGCAGCCAGCCGGACAGGGAGGCCACTGAAGCTTTCTTT,CASSQPDREATEAFF
TRBJ1-1,NA,TRBV9,NA,TGTGCCAGCAGCGTAGACACAGGGTCTGAAGCTTTCTTT,CASSVDTGSEAFF
TRBJ1-1,NA,TRBV12-3/TRBV12-4,few,TGTGCCAGCAGTTTCGGATTAACTGAAGCTTTCTTT,CASSFGLTEAFF
TRBJ1-5,NA,TRBV21-1,NA,TGTGCCAGCAGCTGTCCGACAGGGTATAGCAATCAGCCCCAGCATTTT,CASSCPTGYSNQPQHF
TRBJ2-1,TRBD2,TRBV5-8,NA,TGTGCCAGCAGCTTGTGGCGGGGGGTCTACAATGAGCAGTTCTTC,CASSLWRGVYNEQFF
TRBJ2-5,TRBD2,TRBV5-1,NA,TGCGCCAGCAGCTTGGGTCTGGCTAGCGGGGGGGAAGAGACCCAGTACTTC,CASSLGLASGGEETQYF
TRBJ1-3,NA,TRBV20-1,NA,TGCAGTGCTAGATTGGGCAACACCATATATTTT,CSARLGNTIYF
TRBJ1-1,TRBD1,TRBV9,once,TGTGCCAGCAGCACCCAGACAGGGTTATTCACTGAAGCTTTCTTT,CASSTQTGLFTEAFF
TRBJ1-1,NA,TRBV7-9,NA,TGTGCCAGCAGCTTCGGGACCGACGGGACTGAAGCTTTCTTT,CASSFGTDGTEAFF
TRBJ1-2,TRBD1,TRBV2,once,TGTGCCAGCAGTGAAAGACAGGGGTACTATGGCTACACCTTC,CASSERQGYYGYTF
TRBJ2-5,TRBD1,TRBV29-1,NA,TGCAGCGTTGAAGGGACAGGAGAGACCCAGTACTTC,CSVEGTGETQYF
TRBJ2-1,TRBD2,TRBV5-1,NA,TGCGCCAGCAGCCCGACTAGCGGGGGCATGGACGAGCAGTTCTTC,CASSPTSGGMDEQFF
TRBJ1-2,TRBD1,TRBV5-1,NA,TGCGCCAGCAGCTTGGGACAGGGGGGACTAATCTATGGCTACACCTTC,CASSLGQGGLIYGYTF
TRBJ1-5,NA,TRBV11-2,NA,TGTGCCAGCAGCTTTGGCCAGGGGTATCAGCCCCAGCATTTT,CASSFGQGYQPQHF
TRBJ2-2,TRBD2,TRBV15,NA,TGTGCCACCAGCACGACTAGCGGGGGCGGGGAGCTGTTTTTT,CATSTTSGGGELFF
TRBJ2-3,TRBD2,TRBV12-5,once,TGTGCTAGTGGTCCCGGACTAGTAGCCACAGATACGCAGTATTTT,CASGPGLVATDTQYF
TRBJ1-2,NA,TRBV9,NA,TGTGCCAGCAGCCCCGGACTGGATGGCTACACCTTC,CASSPGLDGYTF